This T cell receptor (beta chain) is drawn from a study of shared T cell receptors in the human thymus. Sequencing used immunoSEQ multiplex PCR; TCRdb keeps in-frame clones, though not all of them. The sample gives approximately 580,000 clones, around 78% of which show up once; more than 0.01% is in the top ten. Separately, the same data were catalogued under a study of human thymus T cells. That source notes: Thymus was obtained from resections taken during corrective heart surgery.

Sequences were obtained from thymocytes. This sequence originates from a boy under two years old with a congenital heart defect.

CDR3 amino acids: CASSSQGNNQPQHF. In DNA, the CDR3 is TGTGCCAGCAGTTCCCAGGGGAACAATCAGCCCCAGCATTTT. The rearrangement joins TRBV6-5 to TRBJ1-5, with D tentatively TRBD1 (6 bases). Trimming took 4 bases from V and 3 from J, leaving 10 bases between them. The CDR3 length is 14 residues. In germline, CDR1 is MNHEY, CDR2 SVGAGI.